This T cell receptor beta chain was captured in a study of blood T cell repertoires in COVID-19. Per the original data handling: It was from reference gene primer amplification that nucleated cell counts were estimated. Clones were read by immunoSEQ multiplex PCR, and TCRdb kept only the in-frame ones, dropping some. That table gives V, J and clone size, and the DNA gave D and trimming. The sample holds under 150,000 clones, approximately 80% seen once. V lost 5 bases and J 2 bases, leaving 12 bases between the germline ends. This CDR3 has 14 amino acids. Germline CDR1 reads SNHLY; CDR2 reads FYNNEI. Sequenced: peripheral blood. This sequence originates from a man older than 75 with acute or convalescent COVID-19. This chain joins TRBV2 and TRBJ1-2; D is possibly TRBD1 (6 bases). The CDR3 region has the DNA TGTGCCAGCAGTCCCGACAGGAAAAACTATGGCTACACCTTC. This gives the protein CASSPDRKNYGYTF.